The table lists the clone carrying this TCR beta chain with a count of one. These data are taken from a study of blood T cell repertoires in COVID-19. Study as a whole: Whether acute or convalescent, the COVID-19 samples came from the United States, Italy and Spain. Nucleic acid was either cDNA or gDNA, and it came from T cells, B-cell-depleted T cells, or PBMCs.

Sequenced by immunoSEQ multiplex PCR; TCRdb stores in-frame clones only, minus some. The sample has about 170,000 clones, around four fifths seen once. The source of this sequence is a woman in her fifties or sixties with acute or convalescent COVID-19. The sample was peripheral blood.

CDR3 bases: TGTGCCAGCCTCCCCGACAGGGGGCATGGCTACACCTTC. Its translation is CASLPDRGHGYTF. V usage is TRBV7-8 and J usage is TRBJ1-2, with 10 bases matching TRBD1. V shed 8 bases and J 6 bases; nucleotides not matched to a gene: 6. Germline values: CDR1 SGHVS, CDR2 FQNEAQ. The CDR3 has 13 residues.